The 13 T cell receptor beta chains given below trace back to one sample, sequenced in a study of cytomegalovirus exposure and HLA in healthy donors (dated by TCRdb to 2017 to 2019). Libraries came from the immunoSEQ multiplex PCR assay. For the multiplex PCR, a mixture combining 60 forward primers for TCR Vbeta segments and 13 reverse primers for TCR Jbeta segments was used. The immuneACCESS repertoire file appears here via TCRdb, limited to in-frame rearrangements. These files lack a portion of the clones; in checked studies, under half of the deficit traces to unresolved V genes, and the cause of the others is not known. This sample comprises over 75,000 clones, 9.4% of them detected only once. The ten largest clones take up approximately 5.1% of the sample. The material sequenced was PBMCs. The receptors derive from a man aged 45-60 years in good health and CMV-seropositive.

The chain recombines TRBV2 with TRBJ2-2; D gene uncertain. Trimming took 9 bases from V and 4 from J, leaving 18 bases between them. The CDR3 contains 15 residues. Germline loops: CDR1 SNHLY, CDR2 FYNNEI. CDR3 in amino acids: CASSSSVATTGELFF. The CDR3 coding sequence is TGTGCCAGTTCCTCGTCAGTAGCCACCACCGGGGAGCTGTTTTTT.

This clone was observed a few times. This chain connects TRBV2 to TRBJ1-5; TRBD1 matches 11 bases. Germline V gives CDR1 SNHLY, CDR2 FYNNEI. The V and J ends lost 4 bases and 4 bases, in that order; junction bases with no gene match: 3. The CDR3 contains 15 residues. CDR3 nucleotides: TGTGCCAGCAGTGGCCGGGACAGGGGGAATCAGCCCCAGCATTTT. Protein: CASSGRDRGNQPQHF.

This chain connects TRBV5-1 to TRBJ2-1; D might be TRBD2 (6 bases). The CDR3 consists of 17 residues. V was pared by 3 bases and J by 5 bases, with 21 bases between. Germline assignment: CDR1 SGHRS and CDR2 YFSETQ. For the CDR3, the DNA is TGCGCCAGCAGCTGGGGGGATTACCGGGACGGACACAATGAGCAGTTCTTC. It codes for CASSWGDYRDGHNEQFF. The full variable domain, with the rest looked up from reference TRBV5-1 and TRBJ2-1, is KAGVTQTPRYLIKTRGQQVTLSCSPISGHRSVSWYQQTPGQGLQFLFEYFSETQRNKGNFPGRFSGRQFSNSRSEMNVSTLELGDSALYLCASSWGDYRDGHNEQFFGPGTRLTVL.

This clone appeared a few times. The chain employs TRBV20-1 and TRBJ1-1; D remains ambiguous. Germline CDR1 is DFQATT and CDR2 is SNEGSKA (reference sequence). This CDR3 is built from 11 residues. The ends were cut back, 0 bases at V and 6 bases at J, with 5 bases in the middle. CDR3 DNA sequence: TGCAGTGCTAGAGATCGGGCTGAAGCTTTCTTT. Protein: CSARDRAEAFF.

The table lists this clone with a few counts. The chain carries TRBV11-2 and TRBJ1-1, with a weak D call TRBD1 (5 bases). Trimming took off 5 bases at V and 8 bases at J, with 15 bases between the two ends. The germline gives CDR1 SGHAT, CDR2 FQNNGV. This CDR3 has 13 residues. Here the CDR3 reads CASSQGEGLEAFF. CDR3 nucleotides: TGTGCCAGCAGCCAAGGGGAAGGTTTAGAAGCTTTCTTT.

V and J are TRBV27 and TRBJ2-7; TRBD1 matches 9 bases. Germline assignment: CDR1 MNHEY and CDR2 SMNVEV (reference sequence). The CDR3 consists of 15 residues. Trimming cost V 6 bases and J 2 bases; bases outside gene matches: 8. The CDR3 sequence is CASSPSGTGPYEQYF. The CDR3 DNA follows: TGTGCCAGCAGCCCCTCCGGGACAGGGCCCTACGAGCAGTACTTC.

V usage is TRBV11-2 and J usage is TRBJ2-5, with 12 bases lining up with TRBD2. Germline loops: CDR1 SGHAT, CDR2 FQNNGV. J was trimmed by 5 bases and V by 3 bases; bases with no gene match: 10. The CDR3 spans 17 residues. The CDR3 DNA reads TGTGCCAGCAGCTTGGGGCTAGCGGGAGGGCCTACGGAGACCCAGTACTTC. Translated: CASSLGLAGGPTETQYF.

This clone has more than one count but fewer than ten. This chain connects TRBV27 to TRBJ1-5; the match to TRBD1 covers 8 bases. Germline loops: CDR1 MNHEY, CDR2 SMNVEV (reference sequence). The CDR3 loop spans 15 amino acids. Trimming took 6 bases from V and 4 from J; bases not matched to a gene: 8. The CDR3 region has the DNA TGTGCCAGCAGCTATGGGACAGGCGGTAATCAGCCCCAGCATTTT. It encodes CASSYGTGGNQPQHF.

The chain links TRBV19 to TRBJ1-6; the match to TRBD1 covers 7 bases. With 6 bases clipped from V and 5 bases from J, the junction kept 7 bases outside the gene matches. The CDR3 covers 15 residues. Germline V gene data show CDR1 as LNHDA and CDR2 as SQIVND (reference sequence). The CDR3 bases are TGTGCCAGTAGCCGTGACAGGGCCGATAATTCACCCCTCCACTTT. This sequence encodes CASSRDRADNSPLHF.

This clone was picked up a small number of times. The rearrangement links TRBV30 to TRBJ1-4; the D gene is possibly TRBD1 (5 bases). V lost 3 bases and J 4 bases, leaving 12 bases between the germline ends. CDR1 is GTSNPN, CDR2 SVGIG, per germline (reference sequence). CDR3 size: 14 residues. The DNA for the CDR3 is TGTGCCTGGAGCCTGCGGGGGGATAATGAAAAACTGTTTTTT. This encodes CAWSLRGDNEKLFF.

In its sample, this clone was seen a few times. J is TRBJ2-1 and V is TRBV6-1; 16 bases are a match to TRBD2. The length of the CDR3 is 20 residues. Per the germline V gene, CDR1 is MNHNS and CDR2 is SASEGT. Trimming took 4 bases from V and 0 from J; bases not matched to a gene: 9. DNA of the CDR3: TGTGCCAGCAGTGGGGTGGGACTAGCGGGAGGGGGGAGCTCCTACAATGAGCAGTTCTTC. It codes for CASSGVGLAGGGSSYNEQFF.

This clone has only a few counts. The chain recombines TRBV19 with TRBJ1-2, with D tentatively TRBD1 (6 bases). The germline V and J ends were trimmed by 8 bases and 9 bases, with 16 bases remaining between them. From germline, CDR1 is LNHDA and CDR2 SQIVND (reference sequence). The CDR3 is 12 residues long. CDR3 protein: CASWGTFPSYTF. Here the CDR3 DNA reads TGTGCCAGTTGGGGGACATTCCCCAGCTACACCTTC.

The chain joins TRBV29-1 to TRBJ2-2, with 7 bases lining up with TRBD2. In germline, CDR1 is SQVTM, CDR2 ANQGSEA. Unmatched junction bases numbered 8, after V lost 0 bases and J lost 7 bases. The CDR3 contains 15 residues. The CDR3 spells CSVEDRQGGHGELFF. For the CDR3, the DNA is TGCAGCGTTGAAGATAGGCAGGGAGGGCACGGGGAGCTGTTTTTT.